A selection of T cell receptor beta chains follows, all from one sample in a study of OX40 agonist ivuxolimab in advanced cancers. Clones were read by immunoSEQ multiplex PCR, and TCRdb kept only the in-frame ones, dropping some. Of about 82,000 clones listed, about 90% are singletons. The source was CD4+ or CD8+ T cells sorted from blood, collected in a trial of the OX40 agonist ivuxolimab. The receptors come from an adult with an advanced solid tumor such as melanoma, head and neck, liver or kidney cancer. CDR3s include the opening cysteine and the closing phenylalanine or tryptophan. The D gene is left open where the match is weak. Clone size, where shown, is once, few, many, or a class for clones that have expanded.

TRBD1 | TRBJ1-1 | - | TRBV5-8 | TGTGCCAGCAGCTTGGATCGCAGGGGGACTGAAGCTTTCTTT | CASSLDRRGTEAFF
- | TRBJ2-1 | - | TRBV15 | TGTGCCACCAGTTTAGGTCCGGACTACAATGAGCAGTTCTTC | CATSLGPDYNEQFF
TRBD2 | TRBJ2-3 | - | TRBV9 | TGTGCCAGCAGCCTGGGACTAGCGGGAGTCACAGATACGCAGTATTTT | CASSLGLAGVTDTQYF
TRBD2 | TRBJ2-1 | - | TRBV7-3 | TGTGCCAGCAGCTTTTCGGGAGGGCCCCACAATGAGCAGTTCTTC | CASSFSGGPHNEQFF
- | TRBJ1-2 | few | TRBV6-5 | TGTGCCAGCAGTTACCGCATAGACAGGAGTTATGGCTACACCTTC | CASSYRIDRSYGYTF
TRBD2 | TRBJ2-3 | - | TRBV19 | TGTGCCAGTAGTATTTGGGTAACTAGCGCAAGCACAGATACGCAGTATTTT | CASSIWVTSASTDTQYF
TRBD2 | TRBJ2-1 | - | TRBV7-2 | TGTGCCAGCAGCTTGAGCGGGAGTCCCTACAATGAGCAGTTCTTC | CASSLSGSPYNEQFF
TRBD2 | TRBJ2-3 | - | TRBV5-1 | TGCGCCAGCAGCAAACTTACTAGCGGGAGCACAGATACGCAGTATTTT | CASSKLTSGSTDTQYF
- | TRBJ2-5 | - | TRBV6-1 | TGTGCCGCGTTGAACGACGGGACACAAGAGACCCAGTACTTC | CAALNDGTQETQYF
- | TRBJ2-3 | - | TRBV9 | TGTGCCAGCAGCATCCCAGGGCTAGATACGCAGTATTTT | CASSIPGLDTQYF
TRBD2 | TRBJ2-1 | - | TRBV4-3 | TGCGCCAGCAGCCAAGATTTGCGTTCGGGACTAGCTGAGGTTGGGAATGAGCAGTTCTTC | CASSQDLRSGLAEVGNEQFF
- | TRBJ1-1 | - | TRBV4-1 | TGCGCCAGCAGCCAATCACGGGAAACGGGGAACACTGAAGCTTTCTTT | CASSQSRETGNTEAFF
TRBD1 | TRBJ2-5 | - | TRBV5-1 | TGCGCCAGCAGCTCTGGACAGGCCTCCCAAGAGACCCAGTACTTC | CASSSGQASQETQYF
- | TRBJ2-3 | - | TRBV28 | TGTGCCAGCGACCGTTCAGGGCAGTACACAGATACGCAGTATTTT | CASDRSGQYTDTQYF
- | TRBJ2-1 | - | TRBV6-5 | TGTGCCAGCAGTTACCCAGGAGGCGATGAGCAGTTCTTC | CASSYPGGDEQFF
TRBD1 | TRBJ2-2 | - | TRBV10-3 | TGTGCCATCAGGGGACAGCAGAACACCGGGGAGCTGTTTTTT | CAIRGQQNTGELFF
TRBD1 | TRBJ1-4 | - | TRBV28 | TGTGCCAGCAGGACAGGGGGCGCAAGTGAAAAACTGTTTTTT | CASRTGGASEKLFF
- | TRBJ2-7 | - | TRBV30 | TGTGCCTGTCAGGGGTCCGGGAGGCTCTACGAGCAGTACTTC | CACQGSGRLYEQYF
- | TRBJ1-5 | few | TRBV29-1 | TGCAGCGTTGGACAAGGTCAGCCCCAGCATTTT | CSVGQGQPQHF
TRBD2 | TRBJ2-7 | - | TRBV6-1 | TGTGCCATCACACTAGCGGACTCCTACGAGCAGTACTTC | CAITLADSYEQYF
- | TRBJ2-7 | few | TRBV14 | TGTGCCAGCAGCACGCGCCCCCGCGGCGGGACCTACGAGCAGTACTTC | CASSTRPRGGTYEQYF
TRBD1 | TRBJ2-7 | - | TRBV30 | TGTGCCTGGAGTAGGGGGCCCTACGAGCAGTACTTC | CAWSRGPYEQYF
- | TRBJ2-1 | once | TRBV29-1 | TGCAGCGCCACCGACAGCTACAATGAGCAGTTCTTC | CSATDSYNEQFF
- | TRBJ1-5 | - | TRBV6-5 | TGTGCCAGCAGTGGGCAGCCTAATCAGCCCCAGCATTTT | CASSGQPNQPQHF
TRBD1 | TRBJ1-1 | - | TRBV5-1 | TGCGCCAGCAGCACCCAGACAGGGGATACTGAAGCTTTCTTT | CASSTQTGDTEAFF
- | TRBJ2-3 | once | TRBV7-2 | TGTGCCAGCAGACCATCAGGGAGCACAGATACGCAGTATTTT | CASRPSGSTDTQYF
TRBD1 | TRBJ1-1 | few | TRBV9 | TGTGCCAGCAGCCCGGGGACAGCGAACACTGAAGCTTTCTTT | CASSPGTANTEAFF